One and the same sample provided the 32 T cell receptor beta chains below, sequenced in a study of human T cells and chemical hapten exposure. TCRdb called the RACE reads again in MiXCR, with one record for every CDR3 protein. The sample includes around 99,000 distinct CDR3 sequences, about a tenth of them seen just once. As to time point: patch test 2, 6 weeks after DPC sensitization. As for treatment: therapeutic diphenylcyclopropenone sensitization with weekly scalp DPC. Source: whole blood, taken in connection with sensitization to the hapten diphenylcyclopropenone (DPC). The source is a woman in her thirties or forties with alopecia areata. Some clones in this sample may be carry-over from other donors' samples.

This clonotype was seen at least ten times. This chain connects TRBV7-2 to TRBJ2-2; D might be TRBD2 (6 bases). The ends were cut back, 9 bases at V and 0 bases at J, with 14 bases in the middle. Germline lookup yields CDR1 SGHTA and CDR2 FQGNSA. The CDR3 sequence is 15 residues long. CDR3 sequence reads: CASQTSIANTGELFF. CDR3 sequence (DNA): TGTGCCAGTCAGACTAGTATCGCGAACACCGGGGAGCTGTTTTTT.

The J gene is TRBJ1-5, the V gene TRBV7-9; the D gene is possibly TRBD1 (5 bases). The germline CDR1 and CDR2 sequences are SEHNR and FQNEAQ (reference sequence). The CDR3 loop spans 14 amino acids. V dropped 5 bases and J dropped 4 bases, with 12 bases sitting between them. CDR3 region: CASSPPGDNQPQHF. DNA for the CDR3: TGTGCCAGCAGCCCGCCGGGGGATAATCAGCCCCAGCATTTT.

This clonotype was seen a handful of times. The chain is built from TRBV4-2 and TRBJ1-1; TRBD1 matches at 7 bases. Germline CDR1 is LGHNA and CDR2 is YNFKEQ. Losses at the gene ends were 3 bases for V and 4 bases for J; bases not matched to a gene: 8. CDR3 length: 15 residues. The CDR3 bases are TGTGCCAGCAGCCAGATAGGGGGCGAGGGCACTGAAGCTTTCTTT. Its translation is CASSQIGGEGTEAFF.

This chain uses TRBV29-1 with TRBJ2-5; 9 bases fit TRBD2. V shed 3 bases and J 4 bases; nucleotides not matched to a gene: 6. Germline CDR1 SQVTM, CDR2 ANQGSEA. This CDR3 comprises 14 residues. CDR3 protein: CSVELAGDLETQYF. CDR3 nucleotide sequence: TGCAGCGTTGAGTTAGCGGGGGACCTAGAGACCCAGTACTTC.

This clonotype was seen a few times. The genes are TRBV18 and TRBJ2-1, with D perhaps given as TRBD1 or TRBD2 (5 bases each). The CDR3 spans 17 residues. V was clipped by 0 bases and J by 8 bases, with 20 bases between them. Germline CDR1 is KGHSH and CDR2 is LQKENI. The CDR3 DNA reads TGTGCCAGCTCACCACCGGGGTCCTCCGCTGGGGGTGATGAGCAGTTCTTC. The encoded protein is CASSPPGSSAGGDEQFF.

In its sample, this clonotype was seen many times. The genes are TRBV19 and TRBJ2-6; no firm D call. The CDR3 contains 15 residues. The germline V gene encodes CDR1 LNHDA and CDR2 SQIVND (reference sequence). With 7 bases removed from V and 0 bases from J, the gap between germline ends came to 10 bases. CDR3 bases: TGTGCCAGTACTGAGATCAACTCTGGGGCCAACGTCCTGACTTTC. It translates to CASTEINSGANVLTF.

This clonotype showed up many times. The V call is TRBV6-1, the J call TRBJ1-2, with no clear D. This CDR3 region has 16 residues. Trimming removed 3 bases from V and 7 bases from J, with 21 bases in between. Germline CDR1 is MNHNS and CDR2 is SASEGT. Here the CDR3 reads CASSELFGQRAGGYTF. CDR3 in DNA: TGTGCCAGCAGTGAGTTATTCGGGCAACGGGCGGGTGGCTACACCTTC.

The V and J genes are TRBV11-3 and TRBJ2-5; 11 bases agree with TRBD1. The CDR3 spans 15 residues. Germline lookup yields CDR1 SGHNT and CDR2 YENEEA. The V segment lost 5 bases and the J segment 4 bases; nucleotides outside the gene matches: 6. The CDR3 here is CASSPGQGARETQYF. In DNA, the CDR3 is TGTGCCAGCAGCCCAGGACAGGGGGCTAGAGAGACCCAGTACTTC.

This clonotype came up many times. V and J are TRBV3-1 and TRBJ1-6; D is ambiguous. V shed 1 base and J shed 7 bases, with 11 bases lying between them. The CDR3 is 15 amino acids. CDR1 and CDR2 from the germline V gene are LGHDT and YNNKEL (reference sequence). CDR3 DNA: TGTGCCAGCAGCCAAGGGAGCCTTTGGAATTCACCCCTCCACTTT. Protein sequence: CASSQGSLWNSPLHF.

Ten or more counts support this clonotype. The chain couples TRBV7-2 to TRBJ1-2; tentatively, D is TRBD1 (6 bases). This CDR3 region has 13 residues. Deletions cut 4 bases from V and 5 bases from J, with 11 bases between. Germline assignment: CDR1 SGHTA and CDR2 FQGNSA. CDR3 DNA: TGTGCCAGCAGCTATCGGACAGAATATGGCTACACCTTC. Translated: CASSYRTEYGYTF.

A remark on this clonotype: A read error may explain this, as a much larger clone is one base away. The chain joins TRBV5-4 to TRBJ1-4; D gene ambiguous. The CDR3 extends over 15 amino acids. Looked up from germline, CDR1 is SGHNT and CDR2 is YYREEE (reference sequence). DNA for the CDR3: TGTGCCAGCAGCGGGTCAGGAGCGGCTAATGAAAAACCGTTTTTT. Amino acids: CASSGSGAANEKPFF.

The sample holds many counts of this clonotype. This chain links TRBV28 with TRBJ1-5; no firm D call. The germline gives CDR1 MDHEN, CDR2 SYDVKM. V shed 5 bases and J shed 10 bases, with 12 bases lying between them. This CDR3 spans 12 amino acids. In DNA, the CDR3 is TGTGCCAGCAGTATAGGAATCCGACCCCAGCATTTT. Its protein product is CASSIGIRPQHF.

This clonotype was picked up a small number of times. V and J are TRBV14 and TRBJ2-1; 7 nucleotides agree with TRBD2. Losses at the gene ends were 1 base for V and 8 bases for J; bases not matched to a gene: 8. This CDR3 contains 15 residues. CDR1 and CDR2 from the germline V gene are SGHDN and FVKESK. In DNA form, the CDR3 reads TGTGCCAGCAGCCAAGGGGCGGGGGAACTCGATGAGCAGTTCTTC. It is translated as CASSQGAGELDEQFF.

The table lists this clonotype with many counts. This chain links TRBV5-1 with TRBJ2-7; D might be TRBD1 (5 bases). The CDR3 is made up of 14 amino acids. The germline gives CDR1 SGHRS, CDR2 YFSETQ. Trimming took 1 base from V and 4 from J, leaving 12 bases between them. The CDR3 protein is CASSLTGYSYEQYF. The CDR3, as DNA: TGCGCCAGCAGCTTGACAGGATATTCTTACGAGCAGTACTTC. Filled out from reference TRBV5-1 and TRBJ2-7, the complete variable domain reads KAGVTQTPRYLIKTRGQQVTLSCSPISGHRSVSWYQQTPGQGLQFLFEYFSETQRNKGNFPGRFSGRQFSNSRSEMNVSTLELGDSALYLCASSLTGYSYEQYFGPGTRLTVT.

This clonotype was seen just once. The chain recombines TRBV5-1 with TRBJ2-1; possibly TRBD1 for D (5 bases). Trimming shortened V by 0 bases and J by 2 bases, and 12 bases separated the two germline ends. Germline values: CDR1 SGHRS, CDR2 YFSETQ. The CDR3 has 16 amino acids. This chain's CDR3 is CASSLAGNEPYNEQFF. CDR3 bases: TGCGCCAGCAGCTTGGCAGGGAACGAACCCTACAATGAGCAGTTCTTC.

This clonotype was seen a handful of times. The CDR3 DNA reads TGTGCCAGCAGCCTTGGACCGCTGCTCCAAGAGACCCAGTACTTC. The encoded protein is CASSLGPLLQETQYF. The chain couples TRBV3-1 to TRBJ2-5; D unresolved. Per germline, CDR1 LGHDT and CDR2 YNNKEL (reference sequence). This CDR3 has 15 amino acids. Trimming pared 4 bases from V and 1 base from J, leaving 13 bases between.

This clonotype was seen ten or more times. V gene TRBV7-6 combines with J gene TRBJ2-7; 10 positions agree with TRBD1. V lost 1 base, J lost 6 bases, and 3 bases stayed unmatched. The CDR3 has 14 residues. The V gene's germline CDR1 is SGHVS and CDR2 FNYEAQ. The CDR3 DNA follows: TGTGCCAGCAGCTTAGTGGGACAGGGGTTCGAGCAGTACTTC. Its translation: CASSLVGQGFEQYF. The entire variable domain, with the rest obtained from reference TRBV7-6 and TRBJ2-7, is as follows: GAGVSQSPRYKVTKRGQDVALRCDPISGHVSLYWYRQALGQGPEFLTYFNYEAQQDKSGLPNDRFSAERPEGSISTLTIQRTEQRDSAMYRCASSLVGQGFEQYFGPGTRLTVT.

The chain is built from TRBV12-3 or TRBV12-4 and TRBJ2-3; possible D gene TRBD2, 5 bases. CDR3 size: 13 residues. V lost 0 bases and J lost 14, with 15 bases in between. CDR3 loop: CASSLAPAAQRYF. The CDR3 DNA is TGTGCCAGCAGTTTAGCTCCAGCGGCCCAACGGTATTTT.

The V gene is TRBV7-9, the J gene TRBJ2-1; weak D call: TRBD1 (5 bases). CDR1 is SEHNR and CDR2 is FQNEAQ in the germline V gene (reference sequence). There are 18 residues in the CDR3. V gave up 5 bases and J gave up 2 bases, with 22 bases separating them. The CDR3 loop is CASSQGPGHPSAYNEQFF. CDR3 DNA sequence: TGTGCCAGCAGCCAGGGCCCAGGGCATCCATCAGCCTACAATGAGCAGTTCTTC.

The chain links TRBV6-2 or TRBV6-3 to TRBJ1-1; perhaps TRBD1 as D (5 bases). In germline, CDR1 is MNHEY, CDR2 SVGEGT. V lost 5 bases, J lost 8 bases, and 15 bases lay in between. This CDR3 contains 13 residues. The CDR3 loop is CASSPGTWKEAFF. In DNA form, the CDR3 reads TGTGCCAGCAGTCCTGGGACGTGGAAAGAAGCTTTCTTT.

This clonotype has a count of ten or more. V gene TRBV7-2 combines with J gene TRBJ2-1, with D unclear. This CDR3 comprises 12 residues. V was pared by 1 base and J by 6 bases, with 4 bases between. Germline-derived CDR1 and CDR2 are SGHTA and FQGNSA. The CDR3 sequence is CASSLVSNEQFF. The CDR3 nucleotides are TGTGCCAGCAGCTTAGTCTCCAATGAGCAGTTCTTC.

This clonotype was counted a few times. The CDR3, as DNA: TGTGCCAGCAGCATGGGACGGACCTACGAGCAGTACTTC. Translated: CASSMGRTYEQYF. The rearrangement uses TRBV11-2 and TRBJ2-7, with D perhaps given as TRBD1 or TRBD2 (5 bases each). V was clipped by 5 bases and J by 2 bases, with 10 bases between them. The CDR3 is made up of 13 amino acids. The V gene's germline CDR1 is SGHAT and CDR2 FQNNGV.

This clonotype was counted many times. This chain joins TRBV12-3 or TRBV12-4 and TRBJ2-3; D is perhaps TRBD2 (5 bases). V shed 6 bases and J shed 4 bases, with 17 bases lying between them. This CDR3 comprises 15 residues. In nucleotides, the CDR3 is TGTGCCAGCAGGGCGGGTCTCCGGAGCGCAGATACGCAGTATTTT. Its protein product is CASRAGLRSADTQYF.

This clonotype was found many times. The CDR3 reads CSAPTGTYGYTF. For the CDR3, the DNA is TGCAGTGCTCCTACAGGGACCTATGGCTACACCTTC. The V call is TRBV20-1, the J call TRBJ1-2; possibly TRBD1 for D (6 bases). The CDR3 extends over 12 amino acids. Germline assignment: CDR1 DFQATT and CDR2 SNEGSKA (reference sequence). Trimming took off 5 bases at V and 4 bases at J, with 11 bases between the two ends.

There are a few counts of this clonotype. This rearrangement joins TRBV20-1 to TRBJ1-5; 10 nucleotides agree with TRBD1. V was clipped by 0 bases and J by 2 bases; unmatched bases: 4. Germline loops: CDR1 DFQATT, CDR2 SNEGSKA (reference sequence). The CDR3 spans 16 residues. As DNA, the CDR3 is TGCAGTGCTAGAGACGTGACAGGGGGCGGCAATCAGCCCCAGCATTTT. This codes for CSARDVTGGGNQPQHF.

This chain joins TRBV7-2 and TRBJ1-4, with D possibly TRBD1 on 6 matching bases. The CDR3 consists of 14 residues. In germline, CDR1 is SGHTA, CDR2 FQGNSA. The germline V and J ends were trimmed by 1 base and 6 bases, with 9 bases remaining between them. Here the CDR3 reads CASSLGQEDEKLFF. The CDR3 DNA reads TGTGCCAGCAGCTTAGGACAGGAGGATGAAAAACTGTTTTTT.

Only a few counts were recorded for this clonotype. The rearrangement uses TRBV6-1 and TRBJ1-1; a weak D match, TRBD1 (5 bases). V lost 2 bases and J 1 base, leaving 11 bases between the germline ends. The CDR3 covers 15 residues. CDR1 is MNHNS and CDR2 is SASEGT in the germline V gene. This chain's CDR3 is CASSEWGSGNTEAFF. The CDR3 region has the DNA TGTGCCAGCAGTGAATGGGGGAGCGGGAACACTGAAGCTTTCTTT.

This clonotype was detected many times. CDR3 protein: CASSLAAGGGYGYTF. CDR3 coding DNA: TGTGCCAGCAGCTTGGCTGCGGGGGGTGGCTATGGCTACACCTTC. The chain is built from TRBV5-4 and TRBJ1-2, with D tentatively TRBD1 (5 bases). The germline V and J ends were trimmed by 0 bases and 4 bases, with 13 bases remaining between them. CDR3 length equals 15 residues. The germline V gene encodes CDR1 SGHNT and CDR2 YYREEE (reference sequence).

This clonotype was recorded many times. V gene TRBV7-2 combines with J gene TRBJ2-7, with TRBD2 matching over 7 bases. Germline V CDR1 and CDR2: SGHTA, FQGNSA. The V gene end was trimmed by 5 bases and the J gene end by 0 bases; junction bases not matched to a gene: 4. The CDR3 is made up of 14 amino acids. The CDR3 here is CASSPTGGSYEQYF. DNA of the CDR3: TGTGCCAGCAGCCCGACGGGGGGCTCCTACGAGCAGTACTTC.

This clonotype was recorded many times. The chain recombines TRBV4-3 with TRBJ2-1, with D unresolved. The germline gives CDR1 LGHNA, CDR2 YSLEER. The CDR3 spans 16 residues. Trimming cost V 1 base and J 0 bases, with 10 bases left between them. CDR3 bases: TGCGCCAGCAGCCAAGGAGTGGGGATCTCCTACAATGAGCAGTTCTTC. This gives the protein CASSQGVGISYNEQFF.

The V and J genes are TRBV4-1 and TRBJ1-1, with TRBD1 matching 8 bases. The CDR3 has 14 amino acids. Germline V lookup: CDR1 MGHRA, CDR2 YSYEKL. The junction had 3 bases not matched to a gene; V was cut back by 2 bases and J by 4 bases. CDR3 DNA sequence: TGCGCCAGCAGCCAAACAGGGGGGGTCACTGAAGCTTTCTTT. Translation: CASSQTGGVTEAFF.

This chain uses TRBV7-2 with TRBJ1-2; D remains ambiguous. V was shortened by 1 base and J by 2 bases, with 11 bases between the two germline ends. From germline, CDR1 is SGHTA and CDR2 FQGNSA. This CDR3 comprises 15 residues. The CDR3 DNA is TGTGCCAGCAGCTTAGTGGAGGAGCAAAACTATGGCTACACCTTC. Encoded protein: CASSLVEEQNYGYTF.